The 22 T cell receptor beta chains in this list originate from one sample, sequenced in a study of blood T cells in healthy people across ages. The use of a sample-barcoded 5' primer and a J-beta primer mix characterized a second PCR of about 7 to 12 cycles. Via MiXCR, TCRdb re-called the 5' RACE reads, giving one row per CDR3 protein. Among 700,000 or so distinct CDR3 sequences listed, approximately 21% were seen once. Material for sequencing was blood. These receptors were taken from a man in his 70s in good health.

This clonotype was seen more than once but under ten times. The chain combines TRBV3-1 with TRBJ1-2; maybe TRBD1 (6 bases). CDR1 is LGHDT and CDR2 is YNNKEL in the germline V gene (reference sequence). The CDR3 sequence is 12 residues long. The V and J ends lost 3 bases and 7 bases respectively, with 9 bases between them. CDR3 loop: CASSHGGSGYTF. The CDR3 coding sequence is TGTGCCAGCAGCCACGGGGGCAGTGGCTACACCTTC.

The chain links TRBV5-1 to TRBJ2-3; 12 nucleotides line up with TRBD2. This CDR3 comprises 17 residues. Trimming took 2 bases from V and 0 from J; bases not matched to a gene: 4. Germline V CDR1 and CDR2: SGHRS, YFSETQ. The CDR3 bases are TGCGCCAGCAGCTTACGGACTAGCGGGACTAGCACAGATACGCAGTATTTT. It encodes CASSLRTSGTSTDTQYF. Full variable domain (missing parts from reference TRBV5-1 and TRBJ2-3): KAGVTQTPRYLIKTRGQQVTLSCSPISGHRSVSWYQQTPGQGLQFLFEYFSETQRNKGNFPGRFSGRQFSNSRSEMNVSTLELGDSALYLCASSLRTSGTSTDTQYFGPGTRLTVL.

The sample holds a few counts of this clonotype. This chain uses TRBV28 with TRBJ2-4; 7 bases map to TRBD1. V dropped 5 bases and J dropped 9; count of bases not matched to a gene: 4. Germline values: CDR1 MDHEN, CDR2 SYDVKM. CDR3 size: 12 residues. Written as DNA, the CDR3 is TGTGCCAGCAGTCCCACAGGGGCCATTCAGTACTTC. It yields the protein CASSPTGAIQYF.

This clonotype was seen ten or more times. This rearrangement joins TRBV7-9 to TRBJ2-7, with D unclear. V was shortened by 5 bases and J by 7 bases, with 12 bases between the two germline ends. CDR1 SEHNR and CDR2 FQNEAQ come from the germline V gene (reference sequence). CDR3 size: 12 residues. In nucleotides, the CDR3 is TGTGCCAGCAGCCACCTTCAAGGGGAGCAGTACGTC. It encodes CASSHLQGEQYV.

The sample holds a few counts of this clonotype. V and J are TRBV24-1 and TRBJ1-1; TRBD1 is a possible D gene (5 bases). This CDR3 contains 16 residues. Germline lookup yields CDR1 KGHDR and CDR2 SFDVKD. The ends were cut back, 5 bases at V and 2 bases at J, with 17 bases in the middle. CDR3: CATSAPPGKGNTEAFF. The CDR3 coding sequence is TGTGCCACCAGTGCGCCCCCAGGGAAGGGTAACACTGAAGCTTTCTTT.

The chain recombines TRBV5-1 with TRBJ2-3; D uncertain. V lost 0 bases and J 5 bases, leaving 13 bases between the germline ends. There are 15 residues in the CDR3. Germline values: CDR1 SGHRS, CDR2 YFSETQ. The CDR3 DNA sequence: TGCGCCAGCAGCTTGGAGATGGATTTGAAAGATACGCAGTATTTT. Its protein product is CASSLEMDLKDTQYF.

This clonotype was counted only a few times. The V and J genes are TRBV20-1 and TRBJ1-1; a possible D gene is TRBD1 (6 bases). Trimming took 1 base from V and 5 from J, leaving 11 bases between them. The CDR3 runs 13 residues. Germline CDR1 reads DFQATT; CDR2 reads SNEGSKA (reference sequence). The CDR3 DNA reads TGCAGTGCTAGAGTGGGCAGGGGTACTGAAGCTTTCTTT. It is translated as CSARVGRGTEAFF.

This clonotype was counted a few times. The V and J genes are TRBV20-1 and TRBJ2-1, with a weak D call TRBD1 (6 bases). Between the trimmed V and J ends, which lost 3 bases and 1 base, there was a span of 10 bases. CDR3 length: 14 amino acids. CDR1 DFQATT and CDR2 SNEGSKA come from the germline V gene (reference sequence). The CDR3 DNA is TGCAGTGCTAGTAGGGGGTGGTCCTACAATGAGCAGTTCTTC. Amino acid sequence: CSASRGWSYNEQFF.

This clonotype was detected a few times. The chain couples TRBV2 to TRBJ1-2; D uncertain. The germline CDR1 and CDR2 sequences are SNHLY and FYNNEI. The CDR3 totals 14 residues. V was clipped by 5 bases and J by 0 bases, with 10 bases between them. CDR3 residues: CASSPLSANYGYTF. CDR3 coding DNA: TGTGCCAGCAGTCCATTATCCGCTAACTATGGCTACACCTTC.

CDR3 sequence: CATSARATETQYF. The CDR3 nucleotides read TGTGCCACCAGTGCCCGGGCAACGGAGACCCAGTACTTC. This chain joins TRBV24-1 and TRBJ2-5; D gene unclear. V was clipped by 5 bases and J by 5 bases, with 11 bases between them. There are 13 residues in the CDR3. Germline-derived CDR1 and CDR2 are KGHDR and SFDVKD.

This clonotype has only one observation. In nucleotides, the CDR3 is TGTGCCAGCAGCCAAGGTAACCACGATGAGCAGTTCTTC. This sequence encodes CASSQGNHDEQFF. The gene calls are TRBV14 and TRBJ2-1, with D uncertain. Germline V lookup: CDR1 SGHDN, CDR2 FVKESK. Trimming left V 1 base short and J 8 bases short, with 9 bases between. The CDR3 is made up of 13 amino acids.

The chain has TRBV28 and TRBJ2-6; unclear D gene. This CDR3 is built from 12 residues. The V gene's germline CDR1 is MDHEN and CDR2 SYDVKM. Trimming pared 7 bases from V and 3 bases from J, leaving 4 bases between. CDR3 sequence reads: CASTVGANVLTF. In nucleotides, the CDR3 is TGTGCCAGCACCGTTGGGGCCAACGTCCTGACTTTC.

The chain has TRBV27 and TRBJ1-4; 7 bases agree with TRBD1. CDR1 and CDR2 from the germline V gene are MNHEY and SMNVEV (reference sequence). The length of the CDR3 is 16 residues. V shed 4 bases, J shed 4 bases, and the junction held 9 bases outside the gene matches. CDR3 nucleotide sequence: TGTGCCAGCAGTTCCAACCGGGACAGATATAATGAAAAACTGTTTTTT. Translation gives CASSSNRDRYNEKLFF.

This chain links TRBV20-1 with TRBJ1-1; D is unresolved. Deletions cut 0 bases from V and 1 base from J, with 9 bases between. This CDR3 is 14 amino acids long. Germline values: CDR1 DFQATT, CDR2 SNEGSKA (reference sequence). CDR3 coding DNA: TGCAGTGCTAGAGATCCGAAGGCGAACACTGAAGCTTTCTTT. This sequence encodes CSARDPKANTEAFF.

There are a few counts of this clonotype. The chain has TRBV12-3 or TRBV12-4 and TRBJ2-5; a possible D gene is TRBD1 (6 bases). The J call may be mistaken, given a closer DNA end match to TRBJ2-7. CDR3 length: 16 amino acids. CDR3 amino acids: CASSPPDRSSTYEQYF. In nucleotides, the CDR3 is TGTGCCAGCAGTCCACCAGACAGGTCATCTACTTACGAGCAGTACTTC.

The chain recombines TRBV15 with TRBJ1-4; D is possibly TRBD1 (5 bases). CDR3 size: 15 residues. V was trimmed by 1 base and J by 5 bases, leaving 11 bases between them. Germline V gene lookup returns CDR1 LNHNV and CDR2 YYDKDF (reference sequence). CDR3 loop: CATSRGQCTNEKLFF. DNA of the CDR3: TGTGCCACCAGCAGAGGACAGTGTACGAATGAAAAACTGTTTTTT.

This clonotype was seen more than once but under ten times. This rearrangement joins TRBV20-1 to TRBJ2-2, with 8 nucleotides matching TRBD2. Germline V gene data show CDR1 as DFQATT and CDR2 as SNEGSKA (reference sequence). This CDR3 comprises 16 residues. V shed 1 base, J shed 3 bases, and the junction held 7 bases outside the gene matches. The CDR3 DNA follows: TGCAGTGCTAGAGGAACCGGGACTAGATACACCGGGGAGCTGTTTTTT. Its protein product is CSARGTGTRYTGELFF.

This rearrangement joins TRBV21-1 to TRBJ2-7; TRBD2, the table's D call, lacks a check against the DNA. TRBV21-1 is classified as a pseudogene. The CDR3 contains 16 residues. The CDR3 sequence is CASSKVGSIRRDEQYF. The CDR3, as DNA: TGTGCCAGCAGCAAAGTTGGGAGTATAAGAAGGGACGAGCAGTACTTC.

This rearrangement joins TRBV12-3 or TRBV12-4 to TRBJ1-2, with a tentative D call TRBD1 (5 bases). Trimming removed 7 bases from V and 9 bases from J, with 18 bases in between. The CDR3 loop spans 13 amino acids. As DNA, the CDR3 is TGTGCCAGCACCCCAGCGGGACGGATGAGCTACACCTTC. Protein product: CASTPAGRMSYTF.

J is TRBJ1-4 and V is TRBV20-1; D possibly corresponds to TRBD1 (5 bases). Trimming took off 0 bases at V and 8 bases at J, with 13 bases between the two ends. CDR3 length: 14 residues. Germline-derived CDR1 and CDR2 are DFQATT and SNEGSKA (reference sequence). The CDR3 nucleotides are TGCAGTGCTAGAGAGTGGGGGAGGGACGAAAAACTGTTTTTT. It encodes CSAREWGRDEKLFF.

The chain employs TRBV2 and TRBJ2-4; D possibly corresponds to TRBD2 (5 bases). CDR3 size: 15 residues. With 5 bases removed from V and 4 bases from J, the gap between germline ends came to 15 bases. Germline-derived CDR1 and CDR2 are SNHLY and FYNNEI. CDR3 nucleotides: TGTGCCAGCAGTAGCCGGGAACTACATAAAAACATTCAGTACTTC. It translates to CASSSRELHKNIQYF.

V is TRBV5-5 and J is TRBJ2-7, with 11 positions matching TRBD2. The DNA end is a closer match to TRBJ2-5, so the J assignment may be wrong. The CDR3 covers 16 residues. CDR1 and CDR2 (germline): SGHKS, YYEKEE (reference sequence). The CDR3 DNA reads TGTGCCAGCAGCTTGTGGGGACTAGCGGACCAAGAGACCCAGTACTTC. It is translated as CASSLWGLADQETQYF.